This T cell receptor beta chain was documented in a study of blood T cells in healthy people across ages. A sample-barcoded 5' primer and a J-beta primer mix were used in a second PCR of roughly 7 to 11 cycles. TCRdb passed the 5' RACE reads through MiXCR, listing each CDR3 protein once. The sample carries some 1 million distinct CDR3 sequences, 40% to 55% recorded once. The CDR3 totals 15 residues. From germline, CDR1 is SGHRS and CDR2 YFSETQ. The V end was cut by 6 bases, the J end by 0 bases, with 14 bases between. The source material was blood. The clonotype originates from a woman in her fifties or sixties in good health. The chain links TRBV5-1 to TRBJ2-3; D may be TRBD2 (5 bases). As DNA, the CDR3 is TGCGCCAGCAACTGGGCCGGGGTTAGCACAGATACGCAGTATTTT. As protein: CASNWAGVSTDTQYF.